Following are 31 T cell receptor beta chains from one sample sequenced in a study of T cell responses to AZD1222 COVID-19 vaccine. Sequencing was performed with immunoSEQ multiplex PCR; in TCRdb, only in-frame clones are kept and a portion is missing. The sample yields 100,000 to 150,000 clones, more than 70% seen once. Sequencing used peripheral blood, obtained on day 0 of AZD1222 vaccination. The origin of the receptors is an adult in good health.

The J gene is TRBJ1-2, the V gene TRBV13, with D perhaps matching TRBD1 (6 bases). CDR3 length: 17 amino acids. Germline V gene sequence: CDR1 PRHDT, CDR2 FYEKMQ (reference sequence). The V end was cut by 3 bases, the J end by 6 bases, with 23 bases between. Here the CDR3 DNA reads TGTGCCAGCAGCTTGGGGCTTGGCAGGGCGAGGGGGAATGGCTACACCTTC. Translating it yields CASSLGLGRARGNGYTF.

The rearrangement links TRBV27 to TRBJ2-2; 13 bases agree with TRBD2. The ends lost 10 bases at V and 5 bases at J; junction bases unmatched: 16. The CDR3 is 18 amino acids. The V gene's germline CDR1 is MNHEY and CDR2 SMNVEV (reference sequence). CDR3 loop: CATKGLAGDFSMTGELFF. CDR3 bases: TGTGCCACCAAAGGACTAGCGGGAGATTTTTCGATGACCGGGGAGCTGTTTTTT.

The chain recombines TRBV30 with TRBJ1-1, with D uncertain. The germline V gene encodes CDR1 GTSNPN and CDR2 SVGIG (reference sequence). V dropped 0 bases and J dropped 2 bases, with 7 bases sitting between them. This CDR3 is built from 13 residues. Written as DNA, the CDR3 is TGTGCCTGGAGTGTATCTGAAAACACTGAAGCTTTCTTT. Translation gives CAWSVSENTEAFF.

The chain uses TRBV12-5 and TRBJ2-3; 8 bases match TRBD2. V was pared by 3 bases and J by 4 bases, with 12 bases of the junction left unmatched. Per germline, CDR1 LGHNT and CDR2 FRNRAP. There are 17 residues in the CDR3. This CDR3 reads CASGFFASGFSADTQYF. CDR3 sequence (DNA): TGTGCTAGTGGTTTCTTCGCTAGCGGGTTCTCGGCAGATACGCAGTATTTT.

This clone occurred once. The CDR3 sequence is CASSQYLTGYDYGYTF. The CDR3 nucleotides read TGTGCCAGCAGCCAATATTTGACAGGTTACGACTATGGCTACACCTTC. V usage is TRBV3-1 (or the pseudogene TRBV3-2) and J usage is TRBJ1-2, with D perhaps TRBD1 (6 bases). Germline V gives CDR1 LGHDT, CDR2 YNNKEL (reference sequence). Trimming took off 2 bases at V and 3 bases at J, with 16 bases between the two ends. The CDR3 length is 16 residues.

The chain recombines TRBV27 with TRBJ2-2; D remains ambiguous. The CDR3 has 12 amino acids. Germline V gene sequence: CDR1 MNHEY, CDR2 SMNVEV (reference sequence). V was cut by 4 bases and J by 6 bases, with 6 bases left in between. CDR3 nucleotides: TGTGCCAGCAGTTATGGGGCCGGGGAGCTGTTTTTT. It yields the protein CASSYGAGELFF.

This chain joins TRBV10-1 and TRBJ2-1, with D perhaps TRBD2 (5 bases). Germline-derived CDR1 and CDR2 are WNHNN and SYGVQD (reference sequence). Trimming stripped 0 bases from V and 12 bases from J, with 15 bases between. The CDR3 is 14 amino acids. CDR3 protein: CASSESRVRSVQFF. DNA of the CDR3: TGCGCCAGCAGTGAGTCGAGGGTACGATCAGTGCAGTTCTTC.

The chain combines TRBV13 with TRBJ2-7, with D uncertain. The germline V and J ends were trimmed by 2 bases and 2 bases, with 10 bases remaining between them. The CDR3 has 14 residues. Per the germline V gene, CDR1 is PRHDT and CDR2 is FYEKMQ (reference sequence). CDR3 nucleotide sequence: TGTGCCAGCAGCTTAACCCCGGGTACCTACGAGCAGTACTTC. It is translated as CASSLTPGTYEQYF.

V and J are TRBV15 and TRBJ2-7, with 12 nucleotides matching TRBD2. Germline assignment: CDR1 LNHNV and CDR2 YYDKDF (reference sequence). This CDR3 region has 17 residues. V lost 0 bases and J lost 2; bases outside the gene matches: 5. The CDR3 nucleotides read TGTGCCACCAGCAGAGAGGGGCTAGCGGGAGGGGCCTACGAGCAGTACTTC. Encoded protein: CATSREGLAGGAYEQYF.

The chain has TRBV6-5 and TRBJ2-1; 9 bases fit TRBD1. CDR3 size: 15 residues. V was clipped by 6 bases and J by 5 bases; unmatched bases: 8. The germline V gene has CDR1 MNHEY and CDR2 SVGAGI. CDR3 sequence (DNA): TGTGCCAGCAGATCCGGGACAGGGACCAACAATGAGCAGTTCTTC. This gives the protein CASRSGTGTNNEQFF.

A few counts support this clone. The chain couples TRBV28 to TRBJ1-2, with a possible D match to TRBD1 (6 bases). The CDR3 spans 14 residues. V was trimmed by 6 bases and J by 4 bases, leaving 15 bases between them. Germline V gives CDR1 MDHEN, CDR2 SYDVKM. CDR3 bases: TGTGCCAGCAGACAGAACACAGGGTCCTATGGCTACACCTTC. Translation gives CASRQNTGSYGYTF.

V and J are TRBV9 and TRBJ1-6; 8 bases are a match to TRBD1. Looked up from germline, CDR1 is SGDLS and CDR2 is YYNGEE. The CDR3 runs 13 residues. J lost 11 bases, V lost 4 bases, and 5 bases had no gene match. CDR3 nucleotide sequence: TGTGCCAGCAGCCGAGGACAGGGCACACCCCTCCACTTT. Its translation is CASSRGQGTPLHF.

V and J are TRBV9 and TRBJ1-5, with a tentative D call TRBD1 (5 bases). The CDR3 has 16 amino acids. CDR1 is SGDLS and CDR2 is YYNGEE in the germline V gene. Trimming cost V 0 bases and J 2 bases, with 12 bases left between them. CDR3 DNA sequence: TGTGCCAGCAGCGTAGGCGGGGGTGATGGCAATCAGCCCCAGCATTTT. Its protein is CASSVGGGDGNQPQHF.

This clone has a single count. The J gene is TRBJ1-1, the V gene TRBV6-5, with 7 bases lining up with TRBD1. Germline loops: CDR1 MNHEY, CDR2 SVGAGI. CDR3 size: 14 residues. V shed 3 bases, J shed 0 bases, and the junction held 1 base outside the gene matches. The DNA of the CDR3 is TGTGCCAGCAGTTATGACAGGGTGAACACTGAAGCTTTCTTT. Translated, it gives CASSYDRVNTEAFF.

This sequence joins TRBV28 and TRBJ1-5; D not resolved. V lost 1 base and J lost 0, with 4 bases in between. Germline V CDR1 and CDR2: MDHEN, SYDVKM. The CDR3 sequence is 14 residues long. The DNA of the CDR3 is TGTGCCAGCAGTTTATTTGCTAGCAATCAGCCCCAGCATTTT. Translated, it gives CASSLFASNQPQHF.

The chain links TRBV5-1 to TRBJ2-5, with D possibly being TRBD1 (6 bases). CDR1 is SGHRS, CDR2 YFSETQ, per germline. Trimming removed 0 bases at V and 1 base at J, with 7 bases between. CDR3 length: 14 amino acids. DNA for the CDR3: TGCGCCAGCAGCTTGGAAGGGGGCCAAGAGACCCAGTACTTC. This encodes CASSLEGGQETQYF.

This sequence joins TRBV3-1 (or the pseudogene TRBV3-2) and TRBJ2-5; TRBD1 matches 9 bases. The CDR3 is 16 residues long. Germline CDR1 and CDR2: LGHDT and YNNKEL (reference sequence). Trimming at V came to 2 bases and at J to 5 bases, leaving 9 bases not matched to a gene. In DNA, the CDR3 is TGTGCCAGCAGCCAAAGCAAAACAGGGGGCGTCGAGACCCAGTACTTC. Amino acid sequence: CASSQSKTGGVETQYF.

The CDR3 here is CSVVVAQGAPSYEQYF. The CDR3 coding sequence is TGCAGCGTTGTTGTCGCACAGGGGGCCCCCTCCTACGAGCAGTACTTC. The V call is TRBV29-1, the J call TRBJ2-7, with 9 bases aligning to TRBD1. CDR3 size: 16 residues. Germline V CDR1 and CDR2: SQVTM, ANQGSEA. Losses at the gene ends were 4 bases for V and 0 bases for J; bases not matched to a gene: 10.

V and J are TRBV6-5 and TRBJ2-5, with 11 nucleotides matching TRBD2. The CDR3 has 15 amino acids. Germline assignment: CDR1 MNHEY and CDR2 SVGAGI. V lost 6 bases to trimming and J lost 4 bases; unmatched junction nucleotides: 7. Here the CDR3 reads CASRISSGRGETQYF. CDR3 DNA sequence: TGTGCCAGCAGGATCAGTAGCGGGAGGGGAGAGACCCAGTACTTC.

The rearrangement links TRBV5-1 to TRBJ2-1, with TRBD2 identical over 12 bases. This CDR3 has 15 amino acids. The V gene's germline CDR1 is SGHRS and CDR2 YFSETQ. Trimming removed 3 bases from V and 5 bases from J; junction bases left unmatched: 3. The CDR3 loop reads CASSSGLAGNNEQFF. CDR3 nucleotides: TGCGCCAGCAGCTCAGGACTAGCGGGAAACAATGAGCAGTTCTTC.

The chain has TRBV5-6 and TRBJ2-7, with a possible D match to TRBD1 (6 bases). Germline lookup yields CDR1 SGHDT and CDR2 YYEEEE. CDR3 length equals 14 residues. Trimming took off 1 base at V and 3 bases at J, with 11 bases between the two ends. In DNA, the CDR3 is TGTGCCAGCAGCTTGTTCAACAGGGACTACGAGCAGTACTTC. It yields the protein CASSLFNRDYEQYF.

The CDR3 DNA is TGCGCCAGCACTCATCTGGATGAGCAGTTCTTC. Its protein is CASTHLDEQFF. The genes are TRBV10-1 and TRBJ2-1; D gene unclear. V was pared by 7 bases and J by 8 bases, with 9 bases between. Germline V gives CDR1 WNHNN, CDR2 SYGVQD (reference sequence). The CDR3 is 11 residues long.

Here the CDR3 reads CASSLNPTTVGAFF. The CDR3 DNA sequence: TGTGCCAGCAGCTTAAATCCCACGACAGTGGGGGCTTTCTTT. The gene calls are TRBV7-2 and TRBJ1-1; TRBD1 is a possible D gene (5 bases). This CDR3 comprises 14 residues. Deletions cut 2 bases from V and 11 bases from J, with 18 bases between. The V gene's germline CDR1 is SGHTA and CDR2 FQGNSA.

The chain is built from TRBV28 and TRBJ2-3, with 8 bases fitting TRBD1. The length of the CDR3 is 16 residues. Per the germline V gene, CDR1 is MDHEN and CDR2 is SYDVKM. J gave up 4 bases and V 6 bases, and 12 bases lay outside the gene matches. CDR3 DNA: TGTGCCAGCAGCTCCCCACAGGGGGGTATGTCAGATACGCAGTATTTT. It is translated as CASSSPQGGMSDTQYF.

This clone occurred once. The chain couples TRBV9 to TRBJ1-4; D remains unclear. The V gene lost 4 bases and the J gene lost 0 bases, with 10 bases spanning the gap. Germline V CDR1 and CDR2: SGDLS, YYNGEE. CDR3 length: 15 residues. The CDR3 here is CASSKDGATNEKLFF. The CDR3 coding sequence is TGTGCCAGCAGCAAAGACGGGGCAACTAATGAAAAACTGTTTTTT.

The chain employs TRBV19 and TRBJ2-3; tentatively, D is TRBD1 (6 bases). Trimming removed 6 bases from V and 6 bases from J, with 10 bases in between. Germline V lookup: CDR1 LNHDA, CDR2 SQIVND (reference sequence). The CDR3 has 12 residues. DNA of the CDR3: TGTGCCAGTAGCTACACAGGGGATACGCAGTATTTT. As protein: CASSYTGDTQYF. Together with reference TRBV19 and TRBJ2-3, the CDR3 gives the full variable domain: DGGITQSPKYLFRKEGQNVTLSCEQNLNHDAMYWYRQDPGQGLRLIYYSQIVNDFQKGDIAEGYSVSREKKESFPLTVTSAQKNPTAFYLCASSYTGDTQYFGPGTRLTVL.

V usage is TRBV7-6 and J usage is TRBJ2-1; 8 bases are shared with TRBD2. V shed 1 base, J shed 8 bases, and the junction held 10 bases outside the gene matches. The CDR3 is made up of 16 amino acids. The germline V gene has CDR1 SGHVS and CDR2 FNYEAQ. The CDR3 DNA is TGTGCCAGCAGCTTAGAGGTGGGCGGGACTAGTGATGAGCAGTTCTTC. Translation gives CASSLEVGGTSDEQFF.

This chain joins TRBV16 and TRBJ2-1; D not resolved. The germline V gene encodes CDR1 KGHSY and CDR2 FQNENV. The V and J ends lost 0 bases and 7 bases respectively, with 7 bases between them. There are 13 residues in the CDR3. The CDR3 nucleotides are TGTGCCAGCAGCCAATCGATGCGGAATGAGCAGTTCTTC. This encodes CASSQSMRNEQFF.

The chain is built from TRBV6-5 and TRBJ1-6, with D possibly matching TRBD1 (5 bases). V was trimmed by 8 bases and J by 9 bases, leaving 20 bases between them. CDR3 length: 15 residues. CDR1 is MNHEY, CDR2 SVGAGI, per germline. CDR3 protein: CASGSGVRGSSPLHF. The CDR3 DNA is TGTGCCAGCGGGTCGGGGGTAAGGGGCAGTTCACCCCTCCACTTT.

This clone was picked up a small number of times. This sequence joins TRBV20-1 and TRBJ1-1; a weak D match, TRBD1 (5 bases). The length of the CDR3 is 12 residues. Trimming took 4 bases from V and 11 from J, leaving 17 bases between them. Germline-derived CDR1 and CDR2 are DFQATT and SNEGSKA (reference sequence). DNA for the CDR3: TGCAGTGCTATTGACAGCCCAGGCAGGGCTTTCTTT. Its translation: CSAIDSPGRAFF.

The rearrangement links TRBV13 to TRBJ2-7, with TRBD1 as a possible D gene (5 bases). Germline lookup yields CDR1 PRHDT and CDR2 FYEKMQ (reference sequence). The length of the CDR3 is 17 residues. Trimming shortened V by 0 bases and J by 0 bases, and 15 bases separated the two germline ends. The chain's CDR3 is CASSLGETVSNSYEQYF. CDR3 coding DNA: TGTGCCAGCAGCTTAGGTGAGACAGTTAGTAACTCCTACGAGCAGTACTTC.